The sequence of this T cell receptor (beta chain) was determined in a study of blood T cell repertoires in COVID-19. The wider study: From T cells, B-cell-depleted T cells, or PBMCs came the material, which was cDNA or gDNA.

In the study's own analysis: Reference gene primers were amplified, and this amplification served to estimate nucleated cell counts. Sequencing was performed with immunoSEQ multiplex PCR; in TCRdb, only in-frame clones are kept and a portion is missing. That table gives V, J and clone size, and the DNA gave D and trimming. The sample includes about 180,000 clones, over 65% of them seen just once. The CDR3 extends over 16 amino acids. V lost 0 bases and J lost 4, with 13 bases in between. Germline lookup yields CDR1 KGHSH and CDR2 LQKENI. This TCR was sampled from a person aged 65-85 years with COVID-19, enrolled during active disease. Material for sequencing was peripheral blood. The V and J genes are TRBV18 and TRBJ1-3, with unresolved D. The CDR3 protein is CASSPPSNRGGNTIYF. Here the CDR3 DNA reads TGTGCCAGCTCACCACCGTCGAACCGGGGAGGAAACACCATATATTTT. The whole variable domain, filled in from reference TRBV18 and TRBJ1-3, reads NAGVMQNPRHLVRRRGQEARLRCSPMKGHSHVYWYRQLPEEGLKFMVYLQKENIIDESGMPKERFSAEFPKEGPSILRIQQVVRGDSAAYFCASSPPSNRGGNTIYFGEGSWLTVV.